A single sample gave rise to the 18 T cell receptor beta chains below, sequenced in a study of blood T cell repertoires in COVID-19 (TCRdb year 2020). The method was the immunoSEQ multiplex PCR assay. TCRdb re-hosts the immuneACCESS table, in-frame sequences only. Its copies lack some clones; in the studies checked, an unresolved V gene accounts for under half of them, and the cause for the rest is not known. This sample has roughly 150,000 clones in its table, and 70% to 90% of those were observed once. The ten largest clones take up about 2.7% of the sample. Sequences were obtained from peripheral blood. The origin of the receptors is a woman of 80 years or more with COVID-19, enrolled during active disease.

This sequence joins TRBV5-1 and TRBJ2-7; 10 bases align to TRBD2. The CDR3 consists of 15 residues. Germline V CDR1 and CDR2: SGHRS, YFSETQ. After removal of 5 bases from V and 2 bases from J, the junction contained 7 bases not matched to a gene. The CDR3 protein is CASRPGTSETYEQYF. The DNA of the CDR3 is TGCGCCAGCAGGCCCGGGACTAGCGAGACCTACGAGCAGTACTTC. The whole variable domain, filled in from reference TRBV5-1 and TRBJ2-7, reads KAGVTQTPRYLIKTRGQQVTLSCSPISGHRSVSWYQQTPGQGLQFLFEYFSETQRNKGNFPGRFSGRQFSNSRSEMNVSTLELGDSALYLCASRPGTSETYEQYFGPGTRLTVT.

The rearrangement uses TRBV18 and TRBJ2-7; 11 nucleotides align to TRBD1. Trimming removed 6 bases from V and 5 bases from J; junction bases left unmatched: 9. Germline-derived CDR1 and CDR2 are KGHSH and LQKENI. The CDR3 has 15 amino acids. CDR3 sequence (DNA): TGTGCCAGCTCTAAGGGACAGGGGGGAATTGACGAGCAGTACTTC. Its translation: CASSKGQGGIDEQYF. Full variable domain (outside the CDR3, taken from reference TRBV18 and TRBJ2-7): NAGVMQNPRHLVRRRGQEARLRCSPMKGHSHVYWYRQLPEEGLKFMVYLQKENIIDESGMPKERFSAEFPKEGPSILRIQQVVRGDSAAYFCASSKGQGGIDEQYFGPGTRLTVT.

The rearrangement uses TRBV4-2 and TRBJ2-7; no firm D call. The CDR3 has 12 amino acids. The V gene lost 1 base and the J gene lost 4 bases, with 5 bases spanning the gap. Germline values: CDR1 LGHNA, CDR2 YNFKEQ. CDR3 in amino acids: CASSQVGYEQYF. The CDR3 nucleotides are TGTGCCAGCAGCCAAGTCGGTTACGAGCAGTACTTC.

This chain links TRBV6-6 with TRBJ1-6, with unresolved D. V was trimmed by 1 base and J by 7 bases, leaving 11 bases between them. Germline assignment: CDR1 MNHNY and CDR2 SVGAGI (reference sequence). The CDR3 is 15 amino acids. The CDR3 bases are TGTGCCAGCAGTTACTTTGACTTCAGCAATTCACCCCTCCACTTT. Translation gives CASSYFDFSNSPLHF.

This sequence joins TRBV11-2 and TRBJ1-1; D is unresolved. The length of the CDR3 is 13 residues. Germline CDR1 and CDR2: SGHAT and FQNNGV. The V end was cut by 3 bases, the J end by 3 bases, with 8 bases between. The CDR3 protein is CASSFGEDTEAFF. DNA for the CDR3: TGTGCCAGCAGCTTCGGGGAGGACACTGAAGCTTTCTTT.

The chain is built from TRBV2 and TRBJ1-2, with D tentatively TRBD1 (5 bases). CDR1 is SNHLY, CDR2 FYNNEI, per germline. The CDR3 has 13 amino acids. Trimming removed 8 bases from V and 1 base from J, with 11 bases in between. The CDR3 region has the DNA TGTGCCAGCGGGGAGGGGAATAACTATGGCTACACCTTC. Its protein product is CASGEGNNYGYTF.

The CDR3 DNA is TGTGCCAGCAGTTACTCAGGGGATACAGATACGCAGTATTTT. The encoded protein is CASSYSGDTDTQYF. V and J are TRBV6-5 and TRBJ2-3, with D tentatively TRBD1 (5 bases). Trimming pared 0 bases from V and 3 bases from J, leaving 7 bases between. The CDR3 loop spans 14 amino acids. Germline loops: CDR1 MNHEY, CDR2 SVGAGI.

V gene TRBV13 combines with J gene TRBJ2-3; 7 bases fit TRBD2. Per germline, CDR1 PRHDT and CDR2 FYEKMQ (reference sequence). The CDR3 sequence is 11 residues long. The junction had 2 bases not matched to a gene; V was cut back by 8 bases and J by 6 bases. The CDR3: CASGRGDTQYF. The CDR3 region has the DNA TGTGCCAGCGGGAGGGGTGATACGCAGTATTTT.

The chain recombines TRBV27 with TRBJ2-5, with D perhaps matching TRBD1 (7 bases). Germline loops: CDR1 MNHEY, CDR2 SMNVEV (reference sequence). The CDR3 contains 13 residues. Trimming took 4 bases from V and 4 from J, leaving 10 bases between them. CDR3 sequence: CASSYQGGETQYF. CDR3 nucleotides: TGTGCCAGCAGTTACCAGGGGGGAGAGACCCAGTACTTC.

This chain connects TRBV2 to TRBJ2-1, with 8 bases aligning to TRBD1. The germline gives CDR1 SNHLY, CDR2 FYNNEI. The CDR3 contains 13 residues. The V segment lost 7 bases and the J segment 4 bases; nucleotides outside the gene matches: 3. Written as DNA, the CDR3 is TGTGCCAGCACCCGACAGGGGTACAATGAGCAGTTCTTC. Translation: CASTRQGYNEQFF.

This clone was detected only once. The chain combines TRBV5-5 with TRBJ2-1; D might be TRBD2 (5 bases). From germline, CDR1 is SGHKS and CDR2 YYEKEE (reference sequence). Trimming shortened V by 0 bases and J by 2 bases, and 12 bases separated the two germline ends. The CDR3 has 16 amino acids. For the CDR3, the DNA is TGTGCCAGCAGCTTGGCCACGGAGGCGGCCTACAATGAGCAGTTCTTC. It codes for CASSLATEAAYNEQFF.

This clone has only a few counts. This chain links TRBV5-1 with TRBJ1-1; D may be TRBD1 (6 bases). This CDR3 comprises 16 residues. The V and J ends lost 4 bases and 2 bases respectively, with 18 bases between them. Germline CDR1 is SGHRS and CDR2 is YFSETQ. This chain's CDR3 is CASSPGGTNPNTEAFF. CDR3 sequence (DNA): TGCGCCAGCAGCCCGGGGGGGACAAATCCAAACACTGAAGCTTTCTTT.

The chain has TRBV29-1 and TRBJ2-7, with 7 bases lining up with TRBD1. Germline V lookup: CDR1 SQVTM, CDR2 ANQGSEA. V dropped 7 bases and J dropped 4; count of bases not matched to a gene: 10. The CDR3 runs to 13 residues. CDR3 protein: CSAEARGRYEQYF. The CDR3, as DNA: TGCAGCGCCGAGGCCAGGGGGAGATACGAGCAGTACTTC.

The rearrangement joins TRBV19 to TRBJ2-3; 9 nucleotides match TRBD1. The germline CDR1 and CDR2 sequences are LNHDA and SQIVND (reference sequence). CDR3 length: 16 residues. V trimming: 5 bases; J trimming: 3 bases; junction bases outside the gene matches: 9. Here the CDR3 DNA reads TGTGCCAGTAGTGTCCGAGACAGGGGGAAGACAGATACGCAGTATTTT. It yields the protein CASSVRDRGKTDTQYF.

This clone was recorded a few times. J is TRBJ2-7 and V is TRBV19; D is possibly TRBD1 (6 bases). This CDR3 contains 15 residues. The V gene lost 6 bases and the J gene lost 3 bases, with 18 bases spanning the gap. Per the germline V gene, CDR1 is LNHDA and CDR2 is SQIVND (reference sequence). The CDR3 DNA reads TGTGCCAGTAGACGCACAGGGATCGGAGACTACGAGCAGTACTTC. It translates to CASRRTGIGDYEQYF.

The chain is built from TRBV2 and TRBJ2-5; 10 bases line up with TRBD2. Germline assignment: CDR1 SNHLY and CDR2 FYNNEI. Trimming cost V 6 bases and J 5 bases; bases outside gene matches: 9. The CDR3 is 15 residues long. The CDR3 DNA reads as TGTGCCAGCAGCGCCGGGACTAGCGTCCCCGAGACCCAGTACTTC. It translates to CASSAGTSVPETQYF.

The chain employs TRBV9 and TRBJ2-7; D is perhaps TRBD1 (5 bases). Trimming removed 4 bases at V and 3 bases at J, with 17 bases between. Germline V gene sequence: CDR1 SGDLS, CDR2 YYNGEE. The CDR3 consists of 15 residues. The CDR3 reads CASSSRAQVIYEQYF. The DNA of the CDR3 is TGTGCCAGCAGCTCAAGAGCACAGGTAATCTACGAGCAGTACTTC.

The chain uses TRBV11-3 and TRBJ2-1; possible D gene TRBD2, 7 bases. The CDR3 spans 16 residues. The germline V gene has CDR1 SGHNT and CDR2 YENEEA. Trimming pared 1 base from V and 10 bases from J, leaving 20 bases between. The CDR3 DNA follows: TGTGCCAGCAGCTTAGTGTTAGGGGGGGGAAGGGTGGAGCAGTTCTTC. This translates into CASSLVLGGGRVEQFF. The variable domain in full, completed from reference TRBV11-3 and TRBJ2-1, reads EAGVVQSPRYKIIEKKQPVAFWCNPISGHNTLYWYLQNLGQGPELLIRYENEEAVDDSQLPKDRFSAERLKGVDSTLKIQPAELGDSAVYLCASSLVLGGGRVEQFFGPGTRLTVL.